Listed below are T cell receptor beta chains from one sample, sequenced in a study of blood T cell repertoires in COVID-19. Using immunoSEQ multiplex PCR, the repertoire was profiled, and TCRdb retains in-frame clones only, with some absent. Found here are 150,000 or so clones, 65% to 85% of them singletons; the top ten hold 5.6%. What was sequenced was PBMCs or T cells enriched from blood (not recorded which). The receptors were sampled from a woman aged 40 to 55 with acute COVID-19. CDR3s include the opening cysteine and the closing phenylalanine or tryptophan. D genes are given only for firm matches. The listing skips clone size in some rows; elsewhere it reads once, few, many or a size class.

d_call: TRBD2
v_call: TRBV11-2
clone_size: NA
j_call: TRBJ2-1
cdr3_aa: CASSLILAALDEQFF
cdr3_nt: TGTGCCAGCAGCTTGATACTAGCGGCCCTCGATGAGCAGTTCTTC

d_call: TRBD2
v_call: TRBV7-2
clone_size: once
j_call: TRBJ2-3
cdr3_aa: CASSRRLATFTDTQYF
cdr3_nt: TGTGCCAGCAGCCGGCGACTAGCGACTTTCACAGATACGCAGTATTTT

d_call: NA
v_call: TRBV7-2
clone_size: NA
j_call: TRBJ1-1
cdr3_aa: CASSTRLNTEAFF
cdr3_nt: TGTGCCAGCAGCACTAGATTGAACACTGAAGCTTTCTTT

d_call: TRBD1
v_call: TRBV19
clone_size: NA
j_call: TRBJ2-6
cdr3_aa: CASLDRGLAGANVLTF
cdr3_nt: TGTGCCAGTTTGGACAGGGGGTTAGCTGGGGCCAACGTCCTGACTTTC

d_call: NA
v_call: TRBV25-1
clone_size: NA
j_call: TRBJ2-5
cdr3_aa: CASSENRVQETQYF
cdr3_nt: TGTGCCAGCAGTGAAAACCGGGTCCAAGAGACCCAGTACTTC

d_call: NA
v_call: TRBV7-9
clone_size: NA
j_call: TRBJ2-1
cdr3_aa: CASSLRYNEQFF
cdr3_nt: TGTGCCAGCAGCCTCAGGTACAATGAGCAGTTCTTC

d_call: TRBD2
v_call: TRBV7-2
clone_size: NA
j_call: TRBJ2-2
cdr3_aa: CASSLPGLAGAGELFF
cdr3_nt: TGTGCCAGCAGCTTACCGGGACTAGCGGGAGCCGGGGAGCTGTTTTTT

d_call: NA
v_call: TRBV6-5
clone_size: NA
j_call: TRBJ1-1
cdr3_aa: CASSSGGTEAFF
cdr3_nt: TGTGCCAGCAGCTCCGGGGGCACTGAAGCTTTCTTT

d_call: NA
v_call: TRBV7-2
clone_size: NA
j_call: TRBJ1-5
cdr3_aa: CASSFDGGGNQPQHF
cdr3_nt: TGTGCCAGCAGCTTCGACGGGGGGGGCAATCAGCCCCAGCATTTT

d_call: TRBD2
v_call: TRBV2
clone_size: NA
j_call: TRBJ2-3
cdr3_aa: CASTASGRDTQYF
cdr3_nt: TGTGCCAGCACGGCTAGCGGGAGAGATACGCAGTATTTT

d_call: TRBD1
v_call: TRBV10-3
clone_size: NA
j_call: TRBJ1-2
cdr3_aa: CAIRGQGGTGYTF
cdr3_nt: TGTGCCATCAGGGGACAGGGGGGGACTGGCTACACCTTC

d_call: TRBD1
v_call: TRBV4-2
clone_size: NA
j_call: TRBJ2-3
cdr3_aa: CASSQDPTGTDTQYF
cdr3_nt: TGTGCCAGCAGCCAAGACCCGACAGGGACAGATACGCAGTATTTT

d_call: NA
v_call: TRBV30
clone_size: NA
j_call: TRBJ2-1
cdr3_aa: CAWRVAFYNEQFF
cdr3_nt: TGTGCCTGGAGGGTAGCTTTCTACAATGAGCAGTTCTTC

d_call: NA
v_call: TRBV19
clone_size: NA
j_call: TRBJ2-1
cdr3_aa: CASSIDIGGGWNEQFF
cdr3_nt: TGTGCCAGTAGTATAGATATTGGGGGCGGTTGGAATGAGCAGTTCTTC

d_call: NA
v_call: TRBV28
clone_size: NA
j_call: TRBJ2-4
cdr3_aa: CASSLQGRAKNIQYF
cdr3_nt: TGTGCCAGCAGTTTACAGGGGCGAGCCAAAAACATTCAGTACTTC

d_call: TRBD2
v_call: TRBV24-1
clone_size: NA
j_call: TRBJ2-3
cdr3_aa: CATPDLRGARLTDTQYF
cdr3_nt: TGTGCCACCCCTGATTTGCGGGGGGCGAGGTTGACAGATACGCAGTATTTT

d_call: TRBD1
v_call: TRBV27
clone_size: few
j_call: TRBJ1-2
cdr3_aa: CASSSRTGGRGYTF
cdr3_nt: TGTGCCAGCAGTTCCCGGACAGGGGGCAGGGGCTACACCTTC

d_call: NA
v_call: TRBV7-9
clone_size: few
j_call: TRBJ2-1
cdr3_aa: CASSPVSREPYNEQFF
cdr3_nt: TGTGCCAGCAGCCCCGTCTCACGGGAGCCCTACAATGAGCAGTTCTTC

d_call: TRBD2
v_call: TRBV3-1/TRBV3-2
clone_size: few
j_call: TRBJ2-5
cdr3_aa: CASSQGTSGARRLQYF
cdr3_nt: TGTGCCAGCAGCCAAGGGACTAGCGGGGCCCGCCGCTTACAGTACTTC

d_call: NA
v_call: TRBV5-4
clone_size: NA
j_call: TRBJ1-2
cdr3_aa: CASSLANRLYGYTF
cdr3_nt: TGTGCCAGCAGCTTGGCCAACAGGCTCTATGGCTACACCTTC

d_call: TRBD1
v_call: TRBV4-2
clone_size: NA
j_call: TRBJ1-2
cdr3_aa: CASGNTGGVYYGYTF
cdr3_nt: TGTGCCAGCGGGAACACAGGGGGAGTTTACTATGGCTACACCTTC

d_call: NA
v_call: TRBV6-5
clone_size: NA
j_call: TRBJ1-3
cdr3_aa: CASGRRDSGNTIYF
cdr3_nt: TGTGCCAGCGGTCGCCGGGACTCCGGAAACACCATATATTTT

d_call: NA
v_call: TRBV28
clone_size: NA
j_call: TRBJ2-3
cdr3_aa: CASSHGLREDTQYF
cdr3_nt: TGTGCCAGCAGTCACGGTCTAAGAGAAGATACGCAGTATTTT

d_call: NA
v_call: TRBV7-9
clone_size: NA
j_call: TRBJ1-2
cdr3_aa: CASSPSLANYGYTF
cdr3_nt: TGTGCCAGCAGCCCCTCCCTAGCTAACTATGGCTACACCTTC

d_call: TRBD1
v_call: TRBV6-5
clone_size: NA
j_call: TRBJ2-1
cdr3_aa: CASSYGTGGYNEQFF
cdr3_nt: TGTGCCAGCAGTTACGGGACAGGGGGCTACAATGAGCAGTTCTTC

d_call: NA
v_call: TRBV6-5
clone_size: many
j_call: TRBJ2-2
cdr3_aa: CASSLGADTGELFF
cdr3_nt: TGTGCCAGCAGTCTAGGGGCGGACACCGGGGAGCTGTTTTTT

d_call: NA
v_call: TRBV11-2
clone_size: NA
j_call: TRBJ1-1
cdr3_aa: CASSWGGRNTNTEAFF
cdr3_nt: TGTGCCAGCAGCTGGGGGGGGAGGAACACGAACACTGAAGCTTTCTTT

d_call: TRBD1
v_call: TRBV2
clone_size: few
j_call: TRBJ2-5
cdr3_aa: CASSNTGTGIETQYF
cdr3_nt: TGTGCCAGCAGTAACACCGGGACAGGGATAGAGACCCAGTACTTC

d_call: TRBD1
v_call: TRBV12-5
clone_size: NA
j_call: TRBJ1-5
cdr3_aa: CASGFSGTGLFNQPQHF
cdr3_nt: TGTGCTAGTGGTTTTTCCGGGACAGGGCTCTTCAATCAGCCCCAGCATTTT

d_call: NA
v_call: TRBV29-1
clone_size: few
j_call: TRBJ2-7
cdr3_aa: CSVPGTRGEQYF
cdr3_nt: TGCAGCGTACCCGGGACAAGGGGCGAGCAGTACTTC

d_call: TRBD1
v_call: TRBV3-1/TRBV3-2
clone_size: NA
j_call: TRBJ2-3
cdr3_aa: CASSHPRTGGTDTQYF
cdr3_nt: TGTGCCAGCAGCCACCCGCGGACAGGGGGCACAGATACGCAGTATTTT

d_call: NA
v_call: TRBV6-6
clone_size: once
j_call: TRBJ2-7
cdr3_aa: CASSGARYEQYF
cdr3_nt: TGTGCCAGCAGTGGAGCGAGGTACGAGCAGTACTTC

d_call: NA
v_call: TRBV6-5
clone_size: once
j_call: TRBJ2-1
cdr3_aa: CASSYSGYYNEQFF
cdr3_nt: TGTGCCAGCAGTTACTCGGGCTACTACAATGAGCAGTTCTTC

d_call: TRBD1
v_call: TRBV11-2
clone_size: NA
j_call: TRBJ1-1
cdr3_aa: CASRPIRDRTPDTEAFF
cdr3_nt: TGTGCCAGCAGACCCATCCGGGACAGAACCCCGGACACTGAAGCTTTCTTT

d_call: NA
v_call: TRBV5-4
clone_size: NA
j_call: TRBJ1-6
cdr3_aa: CASSAGAGAGNSPLHF
cdr3_nt: TGTGCCAGCAGCGCCGGGGCAGGGGCTGGGAATTCACCCCTCCACTTT

d_call: NA
v_call: TRBV10-3
clone_size: once
j_call: TRBJ1-1
cdr3_aa: CAISDGTEAFF
cdr3_nt: TGTGCCATCAGTGACGGCACTGAAGCTTTCTTT

d_call: NA
v_call: TRBV5-5
clone_size: few
j_call: TRBJ1-1
cdr3_aa: CASSWLPAGGTEAFF
cdr3_nt: TGTGCCAGCAGCTGGCTACCGGCTGGGGGGACTGAAGCTTTCTTT

d_call: TRBD1
v_call: TRBV20-1
clone_size: NA
j_call: TRBJ2-7
cdr3_aa: CSASDRGDEQYF
cdr3_nt: TGCAGTGCTAGTGACAGGGGGGACGAGCAGTACTTC

d_call: NA
v_call: TRBV4-1
clone_size: NA
j_call: TRBJ1-6
cdr3_aa: CASSQEGRAASRSYNSPLHF
cdr3_nt: TGCGCCAGCAGCCAAGAAGGCAGGGCCGCAAGTCGCTCCTATAATTCACCCCTCCACTTT

d_call: NA
v_call: TRBV5-8
clone_size: NA
j_call: TRBJ2-1
cdr3_aa: CASSLSRTYNEQFF
cdr3_nt: TGTGCCAGCAGCTTGTCCAGAACCTACAATGAGCAGTTCTTC

d_call: TRBD2
v_call: TRBV9
clone_size: NA
j_call: TRBJ2-2
cdr3_aa: CASSGSGMDGELFF
cdr3_nt: TGTGCCAGCAGCGGTAGCGGGATGGACGGGGAGCTGTTTTTT

d_call: NA
v_call: TRBV19
clone_size: NA
j_call: TRBJ1-1
cdr3_aa: CASSQTGGTEAFF
cdr3_nt: TGTGCCAGTAGCCAAACGGGCGGGACTGAAGCTTTCTTT

d_call: TRBD1
v_call: TRBV24-1
clone_size: NA
j_call: TRBJ2-2
cdr3_aa: CATSRQGVPPGELFF
cdr3_nt: TGTGCCACCAGCCGACAGGGTGTACCCCCCGGGGAGCTGTTTTTT

d_call: NA
v_call: TRBV7-3
clone_size: NA
j_call: TRBJ2-2
cdr3_aa: CASSLGGLTGELFF
cdr3_nt: TGTGCCAGCAGCTTAGGAGGGCTCACCGGGGAGCTGTTTTTT

d_call: TRBD2
v_call: TRBV29-1
clone_size: NA
j_call: TRBJ2-5
cdr3_aa: CSVESVASGPQETQYF
cdr3_nt: TGCAGCGTTGAATCAGTGGCTAGCGGGCCTCAAGAGACCCAGTACTTC

d_call: NA
v_call: TRBV6-2/TRBV6-3
clone_size: NA
j_call: TRBJ2-7
cdr3_aa: CASSYRTAYEQYF
cdr3_nt: TGTGCCAGCAGTTATAGGACAGCCTACGAGCAGTACTTC

d_call: TRBD1
v_call: TRBV7-8
clone_size: NA
j_call: TRBJ2-1
cdr3_aa: CASSLGPDRAQFF
cdr3_nt: TGTGCCAGCAGCTTAGGACCCGACAGGGCCCAGTTCTTC

d_call: NA
v_call: TRBV2
clone_size: NA
j_call: TRBJ2-1
cdr3_aa: CAGSTGSYNEQFF
cdr3_nt: TGTGCCGGAAGCACAGGCTCCTACAATGAGCAGTTCTTC

d_call: NA
v_call: TRBV6-5
clone_size: NA
j_call: TRBJ1-6
cdr3_aa: CASSYASSGSPLHF
cdr3_nt: TGTGCCAGCAGTTACGCCAGCTCGGGTTCACCCCTCCACTTT

d_call: TRBD2
v_call: TRBV3-1/TRBV3-2
clone_size: few
j_call: TRBJ2-2
cdr3_aa: CASSFLAGGPGAGELFF
cdr3_nt: TGTGCCAGCAGCTTCCTAGCGGGAGGGCCTGGCGCCGGGGAGCTGTTTTTT

d_call: TRBD1
v_call: TRBV28
clone_size: NA
j_call: TRBJ1-1
cdr3_aa: CASSRRDRVNTEAFF
cdr3_nt: TGTGCCAGCAGTCGCCGCGACAGGGTGAACACTGAAGCTTTCTTT

d_call: NA
v_call: TRBV20-1
clone_size: few
j_call: TRBJ1-6
cdr3_aa: CSASADRPYNSPLHF
cdr3_nt: TGCAGTGCTAGTGCTGACAGACCCTATAATTCACCCCTCCACTTT

d_call: TRBD2
v_call: TRBV4-2
clone_size: NA
j_call: TRBJ2-1
cdr3_aa: CASRLAGEQFF
cdr3_nt: TGTGCCAGTCGACTAGCGGGAGAGCAGTTCTTC

d_call: TRBD1
v_call: TRBV24-1
clone_size: NA
j_call: TRBJ1-2
cdr3_aa: CATSDPGQGDYGYTF
cdr3_nt: TGTGCCACCAGTGACCCAGGACAGGGAGACTATGGCTACACCTTC